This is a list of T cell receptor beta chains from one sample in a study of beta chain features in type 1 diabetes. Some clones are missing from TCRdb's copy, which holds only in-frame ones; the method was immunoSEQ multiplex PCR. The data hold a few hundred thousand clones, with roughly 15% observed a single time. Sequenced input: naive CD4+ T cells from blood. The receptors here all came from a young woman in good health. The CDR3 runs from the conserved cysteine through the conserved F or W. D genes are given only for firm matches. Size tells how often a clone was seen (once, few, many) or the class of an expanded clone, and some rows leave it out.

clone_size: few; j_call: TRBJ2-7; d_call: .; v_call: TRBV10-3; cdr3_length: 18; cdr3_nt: TGTGCCTCGGCCCGCAGCGGGCCTCCATACCCTAGCTCCTACGAGCAGTACTTC; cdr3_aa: CASARSGPPYPSSYEQYF
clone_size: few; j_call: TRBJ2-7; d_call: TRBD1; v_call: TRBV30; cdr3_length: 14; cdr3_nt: TGTGCCTGGAGTTGGTGGACAGGGCCCTACGAGCAGTACTTC; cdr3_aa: CAWSWWTGPYEQYF
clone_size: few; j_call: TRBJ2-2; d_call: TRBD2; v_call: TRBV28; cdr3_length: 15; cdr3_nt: TGTGCCAGCAGTTTTAGGAGCGGGAGAGTCTGGGAGCTGTTTTTT; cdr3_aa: CASSFRSGRVWELFF
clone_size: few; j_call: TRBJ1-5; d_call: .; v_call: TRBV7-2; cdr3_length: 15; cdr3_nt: TGTGCCAGCAGCCCGTGGACGGGGGGAGGTCAGCCCCAGCATTTT; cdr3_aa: CASSPWTGGGQPQHF
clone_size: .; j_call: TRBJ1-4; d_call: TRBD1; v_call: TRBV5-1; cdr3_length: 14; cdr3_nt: TGCGCCAGCAGCTCGGGACAGATTAATGAAAAACTGTTTTTT; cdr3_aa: CASSSGQINEKLFF
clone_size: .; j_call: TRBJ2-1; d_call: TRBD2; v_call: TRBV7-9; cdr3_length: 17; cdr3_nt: TGTGCCAGCAGCGCTAGGACTAGCGGAAACTCCTACAATGAGCAGTTCTTC; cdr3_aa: CASSARTSGNSYNEQFF
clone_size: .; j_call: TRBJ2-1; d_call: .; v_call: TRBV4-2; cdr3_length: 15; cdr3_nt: TGTGCCAGCAGCCAAGATAGGCGGAACAACAATGAGCAGTTCTTC; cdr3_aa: CASSQDRRNNNEQFF
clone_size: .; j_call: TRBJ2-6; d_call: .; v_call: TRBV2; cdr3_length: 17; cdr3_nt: TGTGCCAGCAGCCTACAGGGTCAAAACTCTGGGGCCAACGTCCTGACTTTC; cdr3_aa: CASSLQGQNSGANVLTF
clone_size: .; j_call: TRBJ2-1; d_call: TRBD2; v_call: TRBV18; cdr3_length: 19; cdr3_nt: TGTGCCAGCTCAGGACAGGGAGGAAGACTAGCGGGAGTCAAGGGTGAGCAGTTCTTC; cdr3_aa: CASSGQGGRLAGVKGEQFF
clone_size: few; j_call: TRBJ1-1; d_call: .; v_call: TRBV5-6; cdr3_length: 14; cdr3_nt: TGTGCCAGCAGCTTGTTAGCACAGAACACTGAAGCTTTCTTT; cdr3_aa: CASSLLAQNTEAFF
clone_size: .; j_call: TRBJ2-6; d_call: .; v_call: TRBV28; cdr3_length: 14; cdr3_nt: TGTGCCAGCAATATGTTATCTGGGGCCAACGTCCTGACTTTC; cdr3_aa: CASNMLSGANVLTF
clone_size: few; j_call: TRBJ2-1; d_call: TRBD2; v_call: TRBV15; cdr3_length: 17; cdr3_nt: TGTGCCACCAGCAGAGTGGAGGGACTACCGTCCTACAATGAGCAGTTCTTC; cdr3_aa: CATSRVEGLPSYNEQFF
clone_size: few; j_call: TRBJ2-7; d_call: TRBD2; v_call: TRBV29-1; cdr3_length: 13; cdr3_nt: TGCAGCGTAGCCGGACTAGCGAACGTCGAGCAGTACTTC; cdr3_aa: CSVAGLANVEQYF
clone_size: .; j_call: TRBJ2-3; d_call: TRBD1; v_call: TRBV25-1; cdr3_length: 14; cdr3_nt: TGTGCCAGCCTGGGACAGCCAAGCACAGATACGCAGTATTTT; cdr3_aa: CASLGQPSTDTQYF
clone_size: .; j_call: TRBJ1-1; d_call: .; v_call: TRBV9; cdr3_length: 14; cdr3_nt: TGTGCCAGCAGCGCTCCAGGGAAACTCACTGAAGCTTTCTTT; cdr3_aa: CASSAPGKLTEAFF
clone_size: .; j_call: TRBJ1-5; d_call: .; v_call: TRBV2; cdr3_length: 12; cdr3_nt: TGTGCCAGCAATCGGGGGTTCGAGCCCCAGCATTTT; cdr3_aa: CASNRGFEPQHF
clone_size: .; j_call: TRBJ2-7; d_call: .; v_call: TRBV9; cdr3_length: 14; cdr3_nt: TGTGCCAGCAGCTCTGCCGCGCTCTCCTACGAGCAGTACTTC; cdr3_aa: CASSSAALSYEQYF
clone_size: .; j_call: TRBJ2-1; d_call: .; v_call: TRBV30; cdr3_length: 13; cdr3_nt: TGTGCCTCCCGCTTTGGGCCCTACAATGAGCAGTTCTTC; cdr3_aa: CASRFGPYNEQFF
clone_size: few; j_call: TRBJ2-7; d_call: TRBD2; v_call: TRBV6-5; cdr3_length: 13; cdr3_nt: TGTGCCAGCAGGACTAGCGGCACCTACGAGCAGTACTTC; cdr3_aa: CASRTSGTYEQYF
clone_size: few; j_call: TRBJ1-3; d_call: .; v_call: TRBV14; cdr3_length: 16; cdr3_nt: TGTGCCAGCAGCCTCATTAACAGGGTCTCTGGAAACACCATATATTTT; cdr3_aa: CASSLINRVSGNTIYF
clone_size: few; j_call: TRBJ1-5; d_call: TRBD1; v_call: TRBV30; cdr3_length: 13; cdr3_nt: TGTGCCTTGGACAGGGGGAGCAATCAGCCCCAGCATTTT; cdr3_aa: CALDRGSNQPQHF
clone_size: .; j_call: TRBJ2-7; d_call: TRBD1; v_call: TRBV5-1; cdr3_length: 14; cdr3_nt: TGCGCCAGCAGCTTCAGGGGGCGGGTCTACGAGCAGTACTTC; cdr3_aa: CASSFRGRVYEQYF
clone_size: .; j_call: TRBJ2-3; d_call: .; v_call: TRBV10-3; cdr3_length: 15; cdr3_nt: TGTGCCATCAGTGGAACTAGCAGCTTCACAGATACGCAGTATTTT; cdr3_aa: CAISGTSSFTDTQYF
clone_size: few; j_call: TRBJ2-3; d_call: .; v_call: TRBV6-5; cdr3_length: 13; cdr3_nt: TGTGCCAGCAGTTATGACCCCGGGGATACGCAGTATTTT; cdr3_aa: CASSYDPGDTQYF
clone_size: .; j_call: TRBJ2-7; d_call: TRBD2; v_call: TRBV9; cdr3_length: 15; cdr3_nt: TGTGCCAGCAGCGCGACTAGCGGGAGTAGCTACGAGCAGTACTTC; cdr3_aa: CASSATSGSSYEQYF
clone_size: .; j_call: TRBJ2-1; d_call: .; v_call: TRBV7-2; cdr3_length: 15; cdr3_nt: TGTGCCAGCAGCTTAGTTGGCGGAGACTACAATGAGCAGTTCTTC; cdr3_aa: CASSLVGGDYNEQFF
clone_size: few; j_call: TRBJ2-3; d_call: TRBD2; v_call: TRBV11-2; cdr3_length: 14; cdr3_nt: TGTGCCAGCCTCTACGGTAGCGGGAGAGATACGCAGTATTTT; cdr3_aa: CASLYGSGRDTQYF
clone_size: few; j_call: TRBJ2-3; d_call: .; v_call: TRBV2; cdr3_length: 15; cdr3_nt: TGTGCCAGCAGCCAACTACAGGGATCGGCAGATACGCAGTATTTT; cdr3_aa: CASSQLQGSADTQYF
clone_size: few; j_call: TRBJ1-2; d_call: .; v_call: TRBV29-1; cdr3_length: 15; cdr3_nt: TGCAGCGTTGAAATAGGGGCCAGGCAAGCAGGTGGCTACACCTTC; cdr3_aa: CSVEIGARQAGGYTF
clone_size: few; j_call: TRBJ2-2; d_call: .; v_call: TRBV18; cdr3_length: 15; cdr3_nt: TGTGCCAGCTCACCACAGGGCAGGGACACCGGGGAGCTGTTTTTT; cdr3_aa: CASSPQGRDTGELFF
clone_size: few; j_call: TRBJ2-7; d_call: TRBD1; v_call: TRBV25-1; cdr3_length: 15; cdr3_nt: TGTGCCAGCAGTGAGGACAGGATCCAGTCCTACGAGCAGTACTTC; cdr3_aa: CASSEDRIQSYEQYF
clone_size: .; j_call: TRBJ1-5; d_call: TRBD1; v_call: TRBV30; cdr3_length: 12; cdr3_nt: TGTGCCTGGTCAGGGGGGAATCAGCCCCAGCATTTT; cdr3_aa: CAWSGGNQPQHF
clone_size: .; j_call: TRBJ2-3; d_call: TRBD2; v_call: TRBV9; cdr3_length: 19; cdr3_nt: TGTGCCAGCAGCGGTCGCTTCGGGACTAGCGGGAGGGCAACAGATACGCAGTATTTT; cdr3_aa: CASSGRFGTSGRATDTQYF
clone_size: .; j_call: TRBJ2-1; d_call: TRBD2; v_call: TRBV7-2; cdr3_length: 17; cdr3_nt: TGTGCCAGCAGCTTAGTATCACTAGCGGGACATATTAATGAGCAGTTCTTC; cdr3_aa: CASSLVSLAGHINEQFF
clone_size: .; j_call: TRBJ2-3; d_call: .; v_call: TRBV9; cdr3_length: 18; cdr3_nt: TGTGCCAGCAGCGTACGTCCCCGCCGGGAGTCGGGCACAGATACGCAGTATTTT; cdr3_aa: CASSVRPRRESGTDTQYF
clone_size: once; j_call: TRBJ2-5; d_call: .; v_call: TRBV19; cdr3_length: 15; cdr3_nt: TGTGCCAGTAGTACCTCGGGGACTCGAGGGGAGACCCAGTACTTC; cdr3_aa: CASSTSGTRGETQYF
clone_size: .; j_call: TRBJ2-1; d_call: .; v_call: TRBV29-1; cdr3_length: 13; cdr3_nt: TGCAGCGGGAGCGGAACCTCCTACAATGAGCAGTTCTTC; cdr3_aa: CSGSGTSYNEQFF
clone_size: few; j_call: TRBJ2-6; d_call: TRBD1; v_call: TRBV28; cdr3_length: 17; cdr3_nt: TGTGCCACCAAACCGGGACAGGGCGTCACTGGGGCCAACGTCCTGACTTTC; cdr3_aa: CATKPGQGVTGANVLTF
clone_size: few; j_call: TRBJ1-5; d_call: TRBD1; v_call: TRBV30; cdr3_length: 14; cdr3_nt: TGTGCCTGGGACAGGGGCCCCATGAATCAGCCCCAGCATTTT; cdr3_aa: CAWDRGPMNQPQHF
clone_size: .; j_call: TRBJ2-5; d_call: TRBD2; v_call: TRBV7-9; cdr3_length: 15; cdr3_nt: TGTGCCAGCAGCCCCCGGCTAGCGGGAGAAGAGACCCAGTACTTC; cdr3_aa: CASSPRLAGEETQYF
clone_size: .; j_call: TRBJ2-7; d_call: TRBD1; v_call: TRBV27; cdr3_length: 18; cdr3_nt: TGTGCCAGCAGGGGAGTTGGGACAGCCTCCCTTGCTTCCTACGAGCAGTACTTC; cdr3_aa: CASRGVGTASLASYEQYF
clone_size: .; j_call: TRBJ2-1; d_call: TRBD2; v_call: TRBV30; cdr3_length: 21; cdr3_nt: TGTGCCTGGAGTGTACAATTCCTGCGAGCGGGAGGGGGTTTTAAGGGATATGAGCAGTTCTTC; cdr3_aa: CAWSVQFLRAGGGFKGYEQFF
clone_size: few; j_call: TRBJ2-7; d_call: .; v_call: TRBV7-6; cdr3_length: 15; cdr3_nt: TGTGCCAGCAGCTTCGTTTCAGGGATAGGTTACGAGCAGTACTTC; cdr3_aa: CASSFVSGIGYEQYF
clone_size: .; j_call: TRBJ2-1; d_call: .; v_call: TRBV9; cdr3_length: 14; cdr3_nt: TGTGCCAGCAGCGACCCGACTAGGCTCAATGAGCAGTTCTTC; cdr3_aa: CASSDPTRLNEQFF
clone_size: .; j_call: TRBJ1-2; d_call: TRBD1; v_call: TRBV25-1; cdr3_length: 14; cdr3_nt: TGTGCCAGCACCGACAGGGGATCAGTTAATGGCTACACCTTC; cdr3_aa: CASTDRGSVNGYTF
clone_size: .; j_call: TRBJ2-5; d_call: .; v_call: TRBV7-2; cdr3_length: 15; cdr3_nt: TGTGCCAGCAGCCCCAAGGGGGTAGCGGGTGAGACCCAGTACTTC; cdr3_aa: CASSPKGVAGETQYF
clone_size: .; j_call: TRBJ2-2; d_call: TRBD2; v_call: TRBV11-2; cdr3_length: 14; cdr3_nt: TGTGCCAGCAGCCAGGGACTAGCGGCCGGGGAGCTGTTTTTT; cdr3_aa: CASSQGLAAGELFF
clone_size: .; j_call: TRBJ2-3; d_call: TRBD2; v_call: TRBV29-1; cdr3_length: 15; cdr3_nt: TGCAGCCCCCGCAGGACTAGCGGGATCTCAGATACGCAGTATTTT; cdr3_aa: CSPRRTSGISDTQYF
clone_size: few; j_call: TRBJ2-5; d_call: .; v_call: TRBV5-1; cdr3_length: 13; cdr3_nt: TGCGCCACTACAGGCCTACCTCAAGAGACCCAGTACTTC; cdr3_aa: CATTGLPQETQYF
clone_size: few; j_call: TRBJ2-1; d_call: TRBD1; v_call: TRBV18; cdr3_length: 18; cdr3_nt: TGTGCCAGCTCATCCGTTGGGACAGGGGCCAGCTCCTACAATGAGCAGTTCTTC; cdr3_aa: CASSSVGTGASSYNEQFF
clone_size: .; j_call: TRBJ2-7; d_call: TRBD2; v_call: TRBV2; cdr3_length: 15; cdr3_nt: TGTGCCAGCAGTGAAATCGGCGGGAGCTCCTACGAGCAGTACTTC; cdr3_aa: CASSEIGGSSYEQYF
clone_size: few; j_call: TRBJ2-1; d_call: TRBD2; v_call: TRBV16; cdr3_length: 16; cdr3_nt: TGTGCCAGCAGCCCCTTAGTTCTAGCGGTGTACAATGAGCAGTTCTTC; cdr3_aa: CASSPLVLAVYNEQFF
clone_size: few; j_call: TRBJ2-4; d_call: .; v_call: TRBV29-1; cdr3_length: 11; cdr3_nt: TGCAGCGTAGACTCGCAAAACATTCAGTACTTC; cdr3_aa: CSVDSQNIQYF
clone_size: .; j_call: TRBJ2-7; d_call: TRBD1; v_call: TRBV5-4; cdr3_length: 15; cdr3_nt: TGTGCCAGCAGCTTGAGGACAGGGCCCTCCTACGAGCAGTACTTC; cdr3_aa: CASSLRTGPSYEQYF
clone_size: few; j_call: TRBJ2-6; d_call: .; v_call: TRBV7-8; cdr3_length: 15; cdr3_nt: TGTGCCAGCAGCTCCAGGGTGTCTGGGGCCAACGTCCTGACTTTC; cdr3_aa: CASSSRVSGANVLTF